There are many counts of the clone carrying this T cell receptor beta chain. Antigen specificity is unknown. The data are from a study of T-cell reconstitution after alpha-beta-depleted transplantation in children. Unique molecular identifiers were incorporated when the TCRbeta library was constructed. One entry per CDR3 protein results from TCRdb running MiXCR on the PCR reads. Of about 300,000 distinct CDR3 sequences in the sample, around 10% are singletons; the top ten hold 7% to 9.5%. Overall study findings and caveats: One year post-transplant, T-cell counts and diversity were largely derived from T cells produced anew. About two months after transplant, alpha-beta T cells reportedly came from several hundred expanded graft clones. Some patients showed high day-60 TCRbeta diversity, which derived from surviving recipient T cells and thymic progenitors.

The sequence came from a boy less than two years old with acute myeloid leukemia, due to receive a stem cell transplant. The source was PBMCs, collected before TCRalphabeta/CD19-depleted stem cell transplant.

CDR3 in amino acids: CASTQPRQPYEQYF. DNA for the CDR3: TGTGCCAGCACTCAACCCAGACAGCCCTACGAGCAGTACTTC. The rearrangement uses TRBV2 and TRBJ2-7; D is possibly TRBD1 (5 bases). Germline V CDR1 and CDR2: SNHLY, FYNNEI. The ends were cut back, 7 bases at V and 2 bases at J, with 15 bases in the middle. The CDR3 spans 14 residues.